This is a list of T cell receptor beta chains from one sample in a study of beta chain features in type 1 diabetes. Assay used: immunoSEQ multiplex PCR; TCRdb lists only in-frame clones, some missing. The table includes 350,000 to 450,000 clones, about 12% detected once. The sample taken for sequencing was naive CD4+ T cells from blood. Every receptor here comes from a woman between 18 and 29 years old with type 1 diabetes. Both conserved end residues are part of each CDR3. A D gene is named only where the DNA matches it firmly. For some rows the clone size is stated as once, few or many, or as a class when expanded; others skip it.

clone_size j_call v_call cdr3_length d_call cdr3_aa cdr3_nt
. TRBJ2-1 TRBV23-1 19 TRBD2 CASGPPTSGRARPYNEQFF TGCGCCAGCGGACCCCCGACTAGCGGGAGGGCCCGGCCCTACAATGAGCAGTTCTTC
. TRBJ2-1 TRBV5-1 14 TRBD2 CASSPWVAGDEQFF TGCGCCAGCAGCCCCTGGGTAGCGGGAGACGAGCAGTTCTTC
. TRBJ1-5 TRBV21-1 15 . CASSAGTGSNQPQHF TGTGCCAGCAGCGCCGGGACAGGGTCGAATCAGCCCCAGCATTTT
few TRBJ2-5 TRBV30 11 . CAWSSRQGGHF TGTGCCTGGAGTTCGCGTCAGGGGGGCCACTTC
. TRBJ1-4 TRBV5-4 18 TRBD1 CASSRSGQGAPTNEKLFF TGTGCCAGCAGCCGGAGCGGTCAGGGGGCGCCAACTAATGAAAAACTGTTTTTT
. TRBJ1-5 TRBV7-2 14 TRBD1 CASSLGDRGQPQHF TGTGCCAGCAGCTTAGGGGACAGGGGTCAGCCCCAGCATTTT
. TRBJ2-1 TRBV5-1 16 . CASSQGLGLAYNEQFF TGCGCCAGCAGCCAGGGGCTAGGATTGGCCTACAATGAGCAGTTCTTC
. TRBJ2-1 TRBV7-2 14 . CASSLHREYNEQFF TGTGCCAGCAGCTTACACAGGGAGTACAATGAGCAGTTCTTC
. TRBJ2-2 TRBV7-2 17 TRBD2 CASSLGQRDLNTGELFF TGTGCCAGCAGCTTAGGGCAGCGGGACCTCAACACCGGGGAGCTGTTTTTT
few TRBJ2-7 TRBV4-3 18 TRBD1 CASSQVNSGWTGPYEQYF TGCGCCAGCAGCCAAGTGAACTCGGGGTGGACAGGACCCTACGAGCAGTACTTC
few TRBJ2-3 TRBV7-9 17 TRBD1 CASSAPRRQGPRDTQYF TGTGCCAGCAGCGCGCCAAGGCGACAGGGGCCCAGGGATACGCAGTATTTT
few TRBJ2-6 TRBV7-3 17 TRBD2 CASSPTSGRSGANVLTF TGTGCCAGCAGCCCAACTAGCGGGCGCTCTGGGGCCAACGTCCTGACTTTC
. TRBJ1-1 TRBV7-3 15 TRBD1 CASSPRTGNYVEAFF TGTGCCAGCAGCCCTCGGACAGGGAACTATGTTGAAGCTTTCTTT
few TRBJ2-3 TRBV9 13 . CASSLPGTDTQYF TGTGCCAGCAGCTTACCGGGGACAGATACGCAGTATTTT
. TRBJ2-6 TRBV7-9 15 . CASSIGQSGANVLTF TGTGCCAGCAGCATAGGACAGTCTGGGGCCAACGTCCTGACTTTC
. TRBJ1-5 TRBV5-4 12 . CASSPEGQPQHF TGTGCCAGCAGCCCGGAGGGTCAGCCCCAGCATTTT
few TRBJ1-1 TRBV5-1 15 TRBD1 CASSHQTGVNTEAFF TGCGCCAGCAGCCATCAGACAGGGGTGAACACTGAAGCTTTCTTT
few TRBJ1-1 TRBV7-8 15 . CASSFPGSGQEKAFF TGTGCCAGCAGCTTCCCAGGGTCAGGGCAGGAGAAAGCTTTCTTT
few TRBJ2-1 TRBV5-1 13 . CASSLVPGNEQFF TGCGCCAGCAGCTTGGTTCCCGGGAATGAGCAGTTCTTC
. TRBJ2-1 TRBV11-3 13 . CASSPRAEGEQFF TGTGCCAGCAGCCCGCGGGCAGAGGGTGAGCAGTTCTTC
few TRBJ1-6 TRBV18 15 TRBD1 CASGLQGEGNSPLHF TGTGCCAGCGGACTTCAGGGGGAAGGTAATTCACCCCTCCACTTT
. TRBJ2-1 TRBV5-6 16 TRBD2 CASIGAGTSAPNEQFF TGTGCCAGCATCGGGGCCGGGACTAGCGCTCCCAATGAGCAGTTCTTC
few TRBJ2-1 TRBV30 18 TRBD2 CAWSVLRRTSGFVLEQFF TGTGCCTGGAGTGTACTTCGCCGGACTAGCGGGTTTGTGCTTGAGCAGTTCTTC
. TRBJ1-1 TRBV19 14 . CASSPTPAGTEAFF TGTGCCAGTAGTCCTACTCCGGCGGGGACTGAAGCTTTCTTT
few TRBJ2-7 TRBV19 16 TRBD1 CASSIRPTGVFDEQYF TGTGCCAGTAGTATACGGCCGACAGGGGTTTTCGACGAGCAGTACTTC
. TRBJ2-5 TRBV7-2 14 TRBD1 CASSRDSLAETQYF TGTGCCAGCAGCCGGGACAGCCTCGCAGAGACCCAGTACTTC
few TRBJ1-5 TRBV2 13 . CASTRASNQPQHF TGTGCCAGCACCAGGGCGTCCAATCAGCCCCAGCATTTT
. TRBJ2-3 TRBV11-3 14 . CASSQTRGSDTQYF TGTGCCAGCAGCCAGACGAGGGGGTCAGATACGCAGTATTTT
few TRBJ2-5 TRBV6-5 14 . CASSQPGHQETQYF TGTGCCAGCAGTCAACCGGGACATCAAGAGACCCAGTACTTC
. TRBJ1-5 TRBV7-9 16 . CASSLGSPANRQPQHF TGTGCCAGCAGCTTAGGGTCGCCGGCAAACAGGCAGCCCCAGCATTTT
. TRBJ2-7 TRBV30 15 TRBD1 CAWSVGTGWLHEQYF TGTGCCTGGAGTGTAGGGACAGGGTGGTTGCACGAGCAGTACTTC
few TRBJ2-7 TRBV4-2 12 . CASSQEFGEQYF TGTGCCAGCAGCCAAGAATTCGGGGAGCAGTACTTC
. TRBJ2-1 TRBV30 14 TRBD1 CAWGRGGKNNEQFF TGTGCCTGGGGACGAGGGGGCAAAAACAATGAGCAGTTCTTC
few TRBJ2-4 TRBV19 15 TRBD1 CASSNYRDRAVWAYF TGTGCCAGTAGTAACTACCGGGACAGGGCAGTTTGGGCGTACTTC
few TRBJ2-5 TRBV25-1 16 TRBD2 CASRASGGAKMRTQYF TGTGCCAGCCGAGCTAGCGGGGGGGCGAAGATGAGGACCCAGTACTTC
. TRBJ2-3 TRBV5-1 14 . CASSFLGGQDTQYF TGCGCCAGCAGCTTTTTGGGGGGTCAAGATACGCAGTATTTT
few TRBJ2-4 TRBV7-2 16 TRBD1 CASSSASGTGGDIQYF TGTGCCAGCAGCTCCGCCTCCGGGACAGGGGGAGACATTCAGTACTTC
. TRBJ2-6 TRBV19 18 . CASSMVGPLSSGANVLTF TGTGCCAGTAGTATGGTGGGCCCTCTCAGCTCTGGGGCCAACGTCCTGACTTTC
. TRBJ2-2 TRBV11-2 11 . CASSPPGELFF TGTGCCAGCAGCCCTCCCGGGGAGCTGTTTTTT
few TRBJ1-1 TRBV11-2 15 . CASSLDRRSWTEAFF TGTGCCAGCAGCTTAGATCGGAGGTCTTGGACTGAAGCTTTCTTT
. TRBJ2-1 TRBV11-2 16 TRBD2 CASSSFAIAGVHEQFF TGTGCCAGCAGCTCCTTTGCGATAGCGGGAGTCCATGAGCAGTTCTTC
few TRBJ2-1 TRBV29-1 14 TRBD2 CSVDWLAGGGEQFF TGCAGCGTTGACTGGCTAGCGGGGGGGGGTGAGCAGTTCTTC
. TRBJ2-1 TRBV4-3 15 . CASSLERITYNEQFF TGCGCCAGCAGCCTCGAGCGGATAACCTACAATGAGCAGTTCTTC
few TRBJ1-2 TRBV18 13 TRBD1 CASSPGQNYGYTF TGTGCCAGCTCACCGGGACAGAACTATGGCTACACCTTC
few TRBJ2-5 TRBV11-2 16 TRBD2 CASSLGGTRVVETQYF TGTGCCAGCAGCTTAGGGGGGACTAGAGTTGTTGAGACCCAGTACTTC
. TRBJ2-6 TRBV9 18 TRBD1 CASSAGQGLYSGANVLTF TGTGCCAGCAGCGCAGGACAGGGGCTGTACTCTGGGGCCAACGTCCTGACTTTC